This entry lists 3 T cell receptor beta chains sequenced from one sample in a study of T cell responses to AZD1222 COVID-19 vaccine. Sequenced by immunoSEQ multiplex PCR; TCRdb stores in-frame clones only, minus some. The repertoire consists of more than 150,000 clones, with approximately 91% occurring once and the leading ten covering over 0.75%. The sequencing used peripheral blood, collected on day 0 of AZD1222 vaccination. The receptors were gathered from an adult in good health.

This sequence joins TRBV18 and TRBJ2-1; D may be TRBD1 (5 bases). In germline, CDR1 is KGHSH, CDR2 LQKENI. This CDR3 contains 12 residues. Between the trimmed V and J ends, which lost 4 bases and 8 bases, there was a span of 9 bases. This chain's CDR3 is CASSQGIHEQFF. CDR3 sequence (DNA): TGTGCCAGCTCACAGGGGATCCATGAGCAGTTCTTC.

V is TRBV4-2 and J is TRBJ2-1; D might be TRBD2 (5 bases). V lost 2 bases and J lost 10, with 24 bases in between. Germline CDR1 and CDR2: LGHNA and YNFKEQ. The CDR3 spans 17 residues. The CDR3 DNA follows: TGTGCCAGCAGCCAATCAGCGGCCCGGCAATCAGGCATGGAGCAGTTCTTC. It specifies CASSQSAARQSGMEQFF.

The chain has TRBV7-8 and TRBJ1-1; D ambiguous. The CDR3 is made up of 15 amino acids. V lost 1 base and J lost 5, with 14 bases in between. Germline-derived CDR1 and CDR2 are SGHVS and FQNEAQ. CDR3: CASSLGSGFGTEAFF. CDR3 sequence (DNA): TGTGCCAGCAGCTTAGGTTCCGGGTTTGGGACTGAAGCTTTCTTT.